The rows below give T cell receptor beta chains drawn from one sample of a study of T cell responses to AZD1222 COVID-19 vaccine. This table comes from immunoSEQ multiplex PCR, and its TCRdb copy is limited to in-frame clones, with some not included. This table holds 95,000 to 130,000 clones, roughly 88% found once. The sequencing used peripheral blood, collected on day 0 of MenACWY control vaccination. The receptors derive from an adult in good health. Both conserved end residues are part of each CDR3. A D gene is named only where the DNA matches it firmly. For some rows the clone size is stated as once, few or many, or as a class when expanded; others skip it.

j_gene,v_gene,len,d_gene,abundance,CDR3aa,CDR3nt
TRBJ2-3,TRBV3-1/TRBV3-2,16,TRBD1,-,CASSRWDRASTDTQYF,TGTGCCAGCAGCCGGTGGGACAGGGCATCCACAGATACGCAGTATTTT
TRBJ2-7,TRBV18,15,-,-,CASSASAILPYEQYF,TGTGCCAGCTCAGCTTCCGCCATTTTACCCTACGAGCAGTACTTC
TRBJ2-5,TRBV18,13,-,-,CASSPPRWETQYF,TGTGCCAGCTCACCTCCCAGGTGGGAGACCCAGTACTTC
TRBJ1-5,TRBV7-9,16,-,-,CASSLGADRGNQPQHF,TGTGCCAGCAGCTTAGGTGCCGACAGAGGCAATCAGCCCCAGCATTTT
TRBJ1-2,TRBV27,14,TRBD1,-,CASRRGTGLDGYTF,TGTGCCAGCAGACGCGGGACAGGGCTCGATGGCTACACCTTC
TRBJ1-2,TRBV2,14,TRBD1,-,CASRGQGAGYGYTF,TGTGCCAGCAGGGGACAGGGGGCCGGCTATGGCTACACCTTC
TRBJ2-6,TRBV14,16,-,-,CASSLFPSPGANVLTF,TGTGCCAGCAGCCTCTTTCCTAGTCCTGGGGCCAACGTCCTGACTTTC
TRBJ1-5,TRBV7-9,15,-,-,CASSPRGGGHQPQHF,TGTGCCAGCAGCCCAAGGGGCGGGGGGCATCAGCCCCAGCATTTT
TRBJ2-3,TRBV27,15,-,-,CASSLGSYYTDTQYF,TGTGCCAGCAGTTTGGGCAGCTACTACACAGATACGCAGTATTTT
TRBJ2-6,TRBV3-1/TRBV3-2,16,-,-,CASSQVNQEPGSVLTF,TGTGCCAGCAGCCAAGTAAACCAGGAGCCAGGGAGCGTCCTGACTTTC
TRBJ1-2,TRBV7-9,16,TRBD1,-,CASSAPGTGVVYGYTF,TGTGCCAGCAGCGCCCCCGGGACAGGGGTTGTCTATGGCTACACCTTC
TRBJ1-5,TRBV7-2,16,-,-,CASSLGTPNSNQPQHF,TGTGCCAGCAGCCTAGGGACACCCAATAGCAATCAGCCCCAGCATTTT
TRBJ1-1,TRBV28,13,TRBD1,-,CASLGQGTAEAFF,TGTGCCAGCCTAGGACAGGGAACGGCTGAAGCTTTCTTT
TRBJ2-3,TRBV6-2/TRBV6-3,15,-,-,CASSYRVPSTDTQYF,TGTGCCAGCAGTTATCGGGTTCCTAGCACAGATACGCAGTATTTT
TRBJ1-2,TRBV5-5,14,-,once,CASSLARGYSWYTF,TGTGCCAGCAGCTTGGCGCGGGGGTATAGTTGGTACACCTTC
TRBJ2-7,TRBV4-3,16,-,-,CASSRNTGTSLYEQYF,TGCGCCAGCAGCCGCAACACCGGGACGAGCCTTTACGAGCAGTACTTC
TRBJ1-2,TRBV7-2,15,-,-,CASSLLPGEGYGYTF,TGTGCCAGCAGCTTATTACCAGGGGAAGGGTATGGCTACACCTTC
TRBJ2-1,TRBV12-5,11,-,-,CASGLGNEQFF,TGTGCTAGTGGACTGGGGAATGAGCAGTTCTTC
TRBJ1-3,TRBV28,16,TRBD1,-,CASSSTGAGGGNTIYF,TGTGCCAGCAGTTCAACAGGGGCTGGGGGGGGAAACACCATATATTTT
TRBJ1-2,TRBV5-1,20,TRBD1,-,CASSLEIPGQGASANYGYTF,TGCGCCAGCAGCTTGGAGATCCCGGGACAGGGGGCGAGTGCTAACTATGGCTACACCTTC
TRBJ1-1,TRBV4-1,17,TRBD1,-,CASSHTGQGRLNTEAFF,TGCGCCAGCAGCCATACGGGACAGGGCCGTCTGAACACTGAAGCTTTCTTT
TRBJ2-5,TRBV28,15,-,-,CASSLGASGKETQYF,TGTGCCAGCAGTTTGGGGGCTAGCGGAAAAGAGACCCAGTACTTC
TRBJ2-3,TRBV6-5,15,-,-,CASSTEEPPGDTQYF,TGTGCCAGCAGCACTGAGGAGCCACCCGGAGATACGCAGTATTTT
TRBJ1-1,TRBV10-3,15,TRBD1,-,CAISESDRQDTEAFF,TGTGCCATCAGTGAGTCGGACAGGCAAGACACTGAAGCTTTCTTT
TRBJ2-4,TRBV7-9,17,-,-,CASSLDARGRGKNIQYF,TGTGCCAGCAGCTTAGATGCCAGGGGGCGGGGGAAAAACATTCAGTACTTC
TRBJ1-3,TRBV5-5,14,-,once,CASSLLQVGNTIYF,TGTGCCAGCAGCTTGTTACAGGTTGGAAACACCATATATTTT
TRBJ1-5,TRBV4-1,14,-,-,CASSLGSPGQPQHF,TGCGCCAGCAGCCTGGGATCCCCGGGACAGCCCCAGCATTTT
TRBJ1-5,TRBV4-1,17,-,-,CASSPTIRGRGNQPQHF,TGCGCCAGCAGCCCAACGATTAGGGGTCGGGGCAATCAGCCCCAGCATTTT
TRBJ1-3,TRBV19,13,-,-,CASRPDRGNTIYF,TGTGCCAGTAGACCGGACAGAGGAAACACCATATATTTT
TRBJ1-6,TRBV9,14,TRBD1,-,CASSAGQNNSPLHF,TGTGCCAGCAGCGCGGGACAGAATAATTCACCCCTCCACTTT
TRBJ2-7,TRBV19,14,-,-,CASSIGTQNYEQYF,TGTGCCAGTAGTATAGGGACACAAAACTACGAGCAGTACTTC
TRBJ1-4,TRBV10-3,14,-,-,CATSAGAGNEKLFF,TGTGCCACGAGCGCGGGGGCGGGAAATGAAAAACTGTTTTTT
TRBJ1-2,TRBV27,16,-,-,CASSQLIGGMNYGYTF,TGTGCCAGCAGTCAGCTCATAGGGGGTATGAACTATGGCTACACCTTC
TRBJ2-3,TRBV9,19,TRBD2,-,CASSPGTSGGSGGTDTQYF,TGTGCCAGCAGCCCAGGGACTAGCGGGGGGTCCGGGGGCACAGATACGCAGTATTTT
TRBJ2-3,TRBV25-1,14,-,-,CASSELGTQDTQYF,TGTGCCAGCAGTGAATTGGGCACCCAAGATACGCAGTATTTT
TRBJ1-5,TRBV19,16,TRBD1,-,CASSTLLGQGNQPQHF,TGTGCCAGTAGTACCCTACTCGGACAGGGTAATCAGCCCCAGCATTTT
TRBJ2-7,TRBV28,14,TRBD1,-,CASRGQVLSYEQYF,TGTGCCAGCAGGGGACAGGTACTCTCCTACGAGCAGTACTTC
TRBJ2-7,TRBV12-3/TRBV12-4,13,-,-,CASSLLQGNEQYF,TGTGCCAGCAGTTTACTACAGGGAAACGAGCAGTACTTC
TRBJ1-1,TRBV11-2,13,-,once,CASSLGAWTEAFF,TGTGCCAGCAGCTTAGGGGCTTGGACTGAAGCTTTCTTT
TRBJ2-3,TRBV7-2,11,-,-,CASSWTDTQYF,TGTGCCAGCAGCTGGACAGATACGCAGTATTTT
TRBJ2-1,TRBV6-2/TRBV6-3,14,TRBD2,-,CASSYSAGGSEQFF,TGTGCCAGCAGTTACTCGGCAGGCGGGAGTGAGCAGTTCTTC
TRBJ1-2,TRBV27,14,-,-,CASSPITPNYGYTF,TGTGCCAGCAGTCCAATAACCCCGAACTATGGCTACACCTTC
TRBJ2-2,TRBV4-3,17,-,-,CASSQRPHRVGTGELFF,TGCGCCAGCAGCCAACGCCCCCACAGGGTCGGCACCGGGGAGCTGTTTTTT
TRBJ1-1,TRBV9,15,-,-,CASSSRQALNTEAFF,TGTGCCAGCAGCTCTAGACAGGCCCTAAACACTGAAGCTTTCTTT
TRBJ2-1,TRBV5-6,16,-,-,CASSSRGLPSTNEQFF,TGTGCCAGCAGCTCTAGAGGACTCCCGAGCACCAATGAGCAGTTCTTC
TRBJ1-2,TRBV24-1,13,TRBD1,-,CATSPGGNYGYTF,TGTGCCACCAGTCCAGGGGGCAACTATGGCTACACCTTC
TRBJ1-5,TRBV2,17,TRBD1,-,CASSRDREGFGNQPQHF,TGTGCCAGCAGCCGGGACAGGGAAGGATTTGGCAATCAGCCCCAGCATTTT
TRBJ1-2,TRBV4-2,15,TRBD1,-,CASSQDSRGMDGYTF,TGTGCCAGCAGCCAAGATTCCAGGGGGATGGATGGCTACACCTTC
TRBJ2-2,TRBV15,13,-,few,CATSKVKTGELFF,TGTGCCACCAGCAAGGTGAAAACCGGGGAGCTGTTTTTT
TRBJ1-5,TRBV7-8,19,-,-,CASSLDSYPSGFGNQPQHF,TGTGCCAGCAGCTTAGACTCCTACCCGTCGGGGTTTGGCAATCAGCCCCAGCATTTT
TRBJ2-5,TRBV2,14,TRBD1,-,CASSESGGGETQYF,TGTGCCAGCAGTGAATCAGGGGGCGGGGAGACCCAGTACTTC
TRBJ1-2,TRBV11-2,13,TRBD1,few,CASSRDRGAIYTF,TGTGCCAGCAGCCGGGACAGGGGGGCGATTTACACCTTC
TRBJ2-3,TRBV7-2,13,-,-,CASSLARRDTQYF,TGTGCCAGCAGCTTAGCGCGAAGAGATACGCAGTATTTT
TRBJ1-3,TRBV30,16,-,-,CAWIRPGRVSGNTIYF,TGTGCCTGGATTCGTCCCGGGAGGGTCTCTGGAAACACCATATATTTT
TRBJ2-3,TRBV29-1,16,TRBD2,-,CSVEDQTSGLTDTQYF,TGCAGCGTTGAAGATCAGACTAGCGGGCTCACAGATACGCAGTATTTT
TRBJ2-5,TRBV28,13,-,-,CASSLPLRETQYF,TGTGCCAGCAGTTTACCCCTCCGAGAGACCCAGTACTTC
TRBJ1-1,TRBV19,16,TRBD1,-,CASSITGGGFNTEAFF,TGTGCCAGTAGTATTACAGGGGGCGGGTTCAACACTGAAGCTTTCTTT